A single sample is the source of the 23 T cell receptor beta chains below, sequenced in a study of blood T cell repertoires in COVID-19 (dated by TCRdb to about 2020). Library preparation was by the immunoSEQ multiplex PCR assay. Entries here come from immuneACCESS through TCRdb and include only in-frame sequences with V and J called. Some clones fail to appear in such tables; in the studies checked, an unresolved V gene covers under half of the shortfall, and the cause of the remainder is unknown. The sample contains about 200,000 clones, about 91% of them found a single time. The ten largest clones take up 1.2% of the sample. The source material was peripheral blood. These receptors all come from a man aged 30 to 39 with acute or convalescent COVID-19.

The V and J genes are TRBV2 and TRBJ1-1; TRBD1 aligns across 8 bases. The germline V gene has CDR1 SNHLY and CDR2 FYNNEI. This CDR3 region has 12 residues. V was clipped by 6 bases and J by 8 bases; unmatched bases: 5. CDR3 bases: TGTGCCAGCAGACAGACAGGGGCAGAAGCTTTCTTT. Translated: CASRQTGAEAFF.

In DNA, the CDR3 is TGCGCCAGCAGTGACGGCAGGAGGTACAATGAGCAGTTCTTC. Residues: CASSDGRRYNEQFF. This sequence joins TRBV10-1 and TRBJ2-1, with a tentative D call TRBD2 (5 bases). V lost 3 bases and J 4 bases, leaving 10 bases between the germline ends. Germline CDR1 is WNHNN and CDR2 is SYGVQD (reference sequence). The CDR3 length is 14 residues.

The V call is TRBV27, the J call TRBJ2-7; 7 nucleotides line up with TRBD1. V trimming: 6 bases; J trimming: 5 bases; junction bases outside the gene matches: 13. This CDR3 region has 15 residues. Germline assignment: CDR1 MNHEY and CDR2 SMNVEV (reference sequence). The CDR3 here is CASSLLKTGDNEQYF. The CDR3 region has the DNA TGTGCCAGCAGCCTGCTTAAAACAGGGGATAACGAGCAGTACTTC.

DNA for the CDR3: TGTGCCAGCAGTTGGGACCGGGACTACTCCTACGAGCAGTACTTC. This translates into CASSWDRDYSYEQYF. The V gene is TRBV7-8, the J gene TRBJ2-7, with TRBD2 identical over 7 bases. Germline V gene data show CDR1 as SGHVS and CDR2 as FQNEAQ. The V gene end was trimmed by 6 bases and the J gene end by 0 bases; junction bases not matched to a gene: 8. This CDR3 comprises 15 residues.

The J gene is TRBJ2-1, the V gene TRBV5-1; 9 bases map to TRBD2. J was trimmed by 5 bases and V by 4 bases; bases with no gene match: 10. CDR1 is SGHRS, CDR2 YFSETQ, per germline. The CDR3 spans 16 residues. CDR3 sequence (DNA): TGCGCCAGCAGCCCGGCGGCGGCGGGAGGGCACAATGAGCAGTTCTTC. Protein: CASSPAAAGGHNEQFF. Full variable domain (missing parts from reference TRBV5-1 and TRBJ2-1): KAGVTQTPRYLIKTRGQQVTLSCSPISGHRSVSWYQQTPGQGLQFLFEYFSETQRNKGNFPGRFSGRQFSNSRSEMNVSTLELGDSALYLCASSPAAAGGHNEQFFGPGTRLTVL.

This CDR3 reads CASSLRARTTEAFF. For the CDR3, the DNA is TGTGCCAGCAGCTTAAGGGCCCGGACTACTGAAGCTTTCTTT. The V gene is TRBV7-3, the J gene TRBJ1-1; D unresolved. Trimming cost V 1 base and J 5 bases, with 11 bases left between them. The CDR3 loop spans 14 amino acids. Germline CDR1 reads SGHTA; CDR2 reads FQGTGA.

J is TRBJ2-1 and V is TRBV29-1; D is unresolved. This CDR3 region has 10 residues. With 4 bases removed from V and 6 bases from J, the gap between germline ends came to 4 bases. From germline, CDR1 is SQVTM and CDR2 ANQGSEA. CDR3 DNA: TGCAGCGTTGCTACCAATGAGCAGTTCTTC. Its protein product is CSVATNEQFF.

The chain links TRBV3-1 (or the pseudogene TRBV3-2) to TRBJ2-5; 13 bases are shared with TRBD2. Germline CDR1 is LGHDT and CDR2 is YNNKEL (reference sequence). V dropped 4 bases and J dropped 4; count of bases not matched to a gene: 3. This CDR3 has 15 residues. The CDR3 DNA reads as TGTGCCAGCAGCCGGACTAGCGGGAGTGGAGAGACCCAGTACTTC. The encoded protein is CASSRTSGSGETQYF.

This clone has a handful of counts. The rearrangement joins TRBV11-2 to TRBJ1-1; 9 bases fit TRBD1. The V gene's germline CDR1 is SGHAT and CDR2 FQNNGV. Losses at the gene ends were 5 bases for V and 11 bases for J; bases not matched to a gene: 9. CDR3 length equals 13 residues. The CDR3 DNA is TGTGCCAGCAGCCCTGACAGGGGGGTCTTGGCTTTCTTT. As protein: CASSPDRGVLAFF.

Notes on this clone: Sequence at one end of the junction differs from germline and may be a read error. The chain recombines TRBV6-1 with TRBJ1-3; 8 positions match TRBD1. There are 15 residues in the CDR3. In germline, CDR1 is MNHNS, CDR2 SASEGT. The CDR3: CASTETGGSGNTIYF. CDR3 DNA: TGTGCCAGCACTGAAACAGGGGGCTCTGGAAACACCATATATTTT.

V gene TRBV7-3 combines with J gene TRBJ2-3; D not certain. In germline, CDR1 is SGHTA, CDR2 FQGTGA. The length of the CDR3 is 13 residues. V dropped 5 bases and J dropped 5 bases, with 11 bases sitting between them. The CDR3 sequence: CASSPGSQDTQYF. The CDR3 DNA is TGTGCCAGCAGCCCCGGTAGTCAAGATACGCAGTATTTT.

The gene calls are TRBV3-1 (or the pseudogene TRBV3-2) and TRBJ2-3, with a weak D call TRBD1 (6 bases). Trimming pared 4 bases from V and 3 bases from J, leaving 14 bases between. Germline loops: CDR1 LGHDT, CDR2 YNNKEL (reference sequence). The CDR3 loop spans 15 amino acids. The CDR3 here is CASSRQGIRTDTQYF. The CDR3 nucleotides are TGTGCCAGCAGCCGTCAGGGGATTAGAACAGATACGCAGTATTTT.

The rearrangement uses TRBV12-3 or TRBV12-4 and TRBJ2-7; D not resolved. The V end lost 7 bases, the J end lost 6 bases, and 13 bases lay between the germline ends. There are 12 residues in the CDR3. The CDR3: CASTINRFEQYF. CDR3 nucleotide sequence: TGTGCCAGCACCATAAACCGGTTCGAGCAGTACTTC.

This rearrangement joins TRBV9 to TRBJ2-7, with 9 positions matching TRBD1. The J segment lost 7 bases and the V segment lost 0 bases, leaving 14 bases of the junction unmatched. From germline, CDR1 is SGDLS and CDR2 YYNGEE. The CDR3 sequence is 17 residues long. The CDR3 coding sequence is TGTGCCAGCAGCGTAGGGGAGTATAACAGGGGGCAGTTTGAGCAGTACTTC. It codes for CASSVGEYNRGQFEQYF. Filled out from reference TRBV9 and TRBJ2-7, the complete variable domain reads DSGVTQTPKHLITATGQRVTLRCSPRSGDLSVYWYQQSLDQGLQFLIQYYNGEERAKGNILERFSAQQFPDLHSELNLSSLELGDSALYFCASSVGEYNRGQFEQYFGPGTRLTVT.

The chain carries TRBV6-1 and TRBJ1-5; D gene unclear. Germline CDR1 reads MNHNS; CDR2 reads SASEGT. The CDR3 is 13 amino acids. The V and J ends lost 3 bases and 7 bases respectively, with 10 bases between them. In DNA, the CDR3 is TGTGCCAGCAGTGAGGAGGGCGGCCAGCCCCAGCATTTT. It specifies CASSEEGGQPQHF.

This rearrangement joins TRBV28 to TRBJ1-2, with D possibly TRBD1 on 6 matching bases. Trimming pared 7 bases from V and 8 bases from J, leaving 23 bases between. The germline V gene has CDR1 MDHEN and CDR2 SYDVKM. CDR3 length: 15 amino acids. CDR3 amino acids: CASIVGVGGFGGYTF. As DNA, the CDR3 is TGTGCCAGCATTGTAGGAGTAGGGGGTTTTGGAGGCTACACCTTC.

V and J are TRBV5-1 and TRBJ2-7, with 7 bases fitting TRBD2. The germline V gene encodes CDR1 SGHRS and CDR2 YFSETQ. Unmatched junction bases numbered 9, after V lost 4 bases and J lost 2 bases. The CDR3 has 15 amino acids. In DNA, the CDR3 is TGCGCCAGCAGCCTTGGGCTAGCGGATGCCTACGAGCAGTACTTC. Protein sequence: CASSLGLADAYEQYF.

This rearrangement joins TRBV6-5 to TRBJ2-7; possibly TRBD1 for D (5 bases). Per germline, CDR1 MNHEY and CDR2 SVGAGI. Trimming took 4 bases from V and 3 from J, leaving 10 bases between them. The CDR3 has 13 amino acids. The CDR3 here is CASSSGHLYEQYF. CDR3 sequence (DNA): TGTGCCAGCAGTTCTGGACACCTCTACGAGCAGTACTTC.

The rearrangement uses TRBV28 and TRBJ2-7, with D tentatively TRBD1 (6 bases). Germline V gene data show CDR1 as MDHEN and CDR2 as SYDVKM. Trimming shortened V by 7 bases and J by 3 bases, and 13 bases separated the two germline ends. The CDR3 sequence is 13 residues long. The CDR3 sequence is CASTQYRVYEQYF. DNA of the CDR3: TGTGCCAGCACCCAGTACAGGGTCTACGAGCAGTACTTC.

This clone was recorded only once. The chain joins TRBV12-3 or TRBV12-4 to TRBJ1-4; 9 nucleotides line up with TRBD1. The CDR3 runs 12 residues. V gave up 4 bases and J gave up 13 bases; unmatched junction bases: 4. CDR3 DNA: TGTGCCAGCAGTTCGGGACAGGGAGCACTGTTTTTT. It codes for CASSSGQGALFF.

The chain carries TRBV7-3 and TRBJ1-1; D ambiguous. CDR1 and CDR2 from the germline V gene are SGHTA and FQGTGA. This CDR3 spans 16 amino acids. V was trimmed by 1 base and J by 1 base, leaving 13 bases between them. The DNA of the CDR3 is TGTGCCAGCAGCTTAATTGTAAGGGAGTCGAACACTGAAGCTTTCTTT. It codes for CASSLIVRESNTEAFF.

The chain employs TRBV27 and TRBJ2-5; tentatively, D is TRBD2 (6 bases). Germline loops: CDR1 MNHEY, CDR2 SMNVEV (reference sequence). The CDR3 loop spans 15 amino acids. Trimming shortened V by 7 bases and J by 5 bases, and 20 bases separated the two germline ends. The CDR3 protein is CASKVGGWGMETQYF. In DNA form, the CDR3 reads TGTGCCAGCAAGGTCGGGGGATGGGGAATGGAGACCCAGTACTTC.

The CDR3 is CASSSATGGSTDTQYF. In DNA, the CDR3 is TGTGCCAGCAGCTCGGCTACAGGGGGGAGCACAGATACGCAGTATTTT. The chain employs TRBV3-1 (or the pseudogene TRBV3-2) and TRBJ2-3; the match to TRBD1 covers 8 bases. Germline V lookup: CDR1 LGHDT, CDR2 YNNKEL (reference sequence). The CDR3 is 16 residues long. Trimming cost V 5 bases and J 0 bases; bases outside gene matches: 7.